This T cell receptor beta chain was sequenced during a study of T cell responses to AZD1222 COVID-19 vaccine. At the level of the study: Pooled in the analysis were second doses at about 4 or about 12 weeks.

Here immunoSEQ multiplex PCR was the method, and the copy in TCRdb shows in-frame clones only, minus some. This sample has under 200,000 clones; 88% occur once, and the top ten carry around 6%. The CDR3 spans 12 residues. Germline assignment: CDR1 MDHEN and CDR2 SYDVKM. V lost 6 bases to trimming and J lost 6 bases, with 9 bases between them. This chain joins TRBV28 and TRBJ2-1, with D tentatively TRBD2 (6 bases). The material sequenced was peripheral blood, taken on day 0 of AZD1222 vaccination. This sequence originates from an adult in good health. CDR3 protein: CASRSGLNEQFF. In DNA form, the CDR3 reads TGTGCCAGCAGATCGGGACTCAATGAGCAGTTCTTC.